This entry lists 3 T cell receptor beta chains sequenced from one sample in a study of T cell repertoires in cytomegalovirus infection. TCRdb re-derived calls from the reads in MiXCR, one entry per CDR3 protein. The profile shows 900,000 to 950,000 distinct CDR3 sequences, less than 40% of them singletons. No antigen has been assigned to these receptors. Source: cultured CD8+ T cells from PBMCs, taken from culture after CMV antigen stimulation. These receptors all come from a human donor in good health (CMV status not recorded). Some clones in this sample may be carry-over from other donors' samples.

This clonotype turned up a few times. The chain has TRBV4-3 and TRBJ2-1; possible D gene TRBD1, 7 bases. This CDR3 has 15 residues. The ends were cut back, 3 bases at V and 2 bases at J, with 11 bases in the middle. Germline assignment: CDR1 LGHNA and CDR2 YSLEER. The CDR3 bases are TGCGCCAGCAGCCAGCAGGGGGGCACCTACAATGAGCAGTTCTTC. Residues: CASSQQGGTYNEQFF.

The CDR3 DNA sequence: TGTGCCAGCAGCTTAGCTGAAGGGACACCGTACTTC. This codes for CASSLAEGTPYF. The genes are TRBV7-9 and TRBJ2-7, with D possibly being TRBD1 (6 bases). This CDR3 comprises 12 residues. Trimming took off 0 bases at V and 12 bases at J, with 12 bases between the two ends. Germline V gene sequence: CDR1 SEHNR, CDR2 FQNEAQ (reference sequence).

This clonotype was observed a handful of times. The rearrangement uses TRBV10-2 and TRBJ2-1, with 10 bases that match TRBD2. Germline assignment: CDR1 WSHSY and CDR2 SAAADI. CDR3 length equals 17 residues. With V trimmed by 3 bases and J by 5 bases, 10 bases remained unmatched. The CDR3 bases are TGCGCCAGCAGTGAAGGAGCAGCGGGGGGGAGGAACAATGAGCAGTTCTTC. Its translation: CASSEGAAGGRNNEQFF.